This T cell receptor beta chain was observed in a study of response to subunit inactivated influenza vaccine. TCRdb re-derived calls from the RT-PCR reads in MiXCR, one entry per CDR3 protein. The sample has around 570,000 distinct CDR3 sequences, about 7.6% seen once. V was shortened by 10 bases and J by 0 bases, with 16 bases between the two germline ends. The germline CDR1 and CDR2 sequences are ENHRY and SYGVKD. This CDR3 comprises 14 residues. The source of this sequence is a man aged 50-75 years who received an inactivated influenza vaccine. The sample consisted of PBMCs from blood, taken roughly 24 months after vaccination. This chain connects TRBV10-3 to TRBJ2-7; tentative D call: TRBD1 (6 bases). DNA of the CDR3: TGTGCCACCACACAGGGCCCCGTCTCCTACGAGCAGTACTTC. Protein product: CATTQGPVSYEQYF.